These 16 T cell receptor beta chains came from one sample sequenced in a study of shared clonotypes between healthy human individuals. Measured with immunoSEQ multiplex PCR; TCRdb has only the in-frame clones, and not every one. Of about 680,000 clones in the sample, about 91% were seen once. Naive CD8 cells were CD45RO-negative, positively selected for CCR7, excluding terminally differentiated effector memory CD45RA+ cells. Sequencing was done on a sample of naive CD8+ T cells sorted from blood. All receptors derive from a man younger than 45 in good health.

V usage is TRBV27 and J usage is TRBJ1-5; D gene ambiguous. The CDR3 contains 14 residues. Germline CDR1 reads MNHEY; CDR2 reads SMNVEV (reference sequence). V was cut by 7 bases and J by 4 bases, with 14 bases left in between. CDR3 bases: TGTGCCAGCAAGGTGATTGGGAAGAATCAGCCCCAGCATTTT. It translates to CASKVIGKNQPQHF.

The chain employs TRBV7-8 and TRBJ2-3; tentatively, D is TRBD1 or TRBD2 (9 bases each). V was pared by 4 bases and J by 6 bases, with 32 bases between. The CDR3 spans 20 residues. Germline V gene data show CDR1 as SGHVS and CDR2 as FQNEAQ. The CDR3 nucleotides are TGTGCCAGCAGCTACAGTCCGGGACAGGGACTAGCTGACTCGCGGGATACGCAGTATTTT. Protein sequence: CASSYSPGQGLADSRDTQYF. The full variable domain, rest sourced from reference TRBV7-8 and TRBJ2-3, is GAGVSQSPRYKVAKRGQDVALRCDPISGHVSLFWYQQALGQGPEFLTYFQNEAQLDKSGLPSDRFFAERPEGSVSTLKIQRTQQEDSAVYLCASSYSPGQGLADSRDTQYFGPGTRLTVL.

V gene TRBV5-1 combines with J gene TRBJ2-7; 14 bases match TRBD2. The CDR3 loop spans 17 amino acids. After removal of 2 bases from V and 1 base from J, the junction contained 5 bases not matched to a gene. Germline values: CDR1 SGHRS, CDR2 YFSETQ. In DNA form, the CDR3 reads TGCGCCAGCAGCTTAGGGACTAGCGGGAGAAGTTCCTACGAGCAGTACTTC. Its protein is CASSLGTSGRSSYEQYF. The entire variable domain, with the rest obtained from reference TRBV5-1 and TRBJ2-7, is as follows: KAGVTQTPRYLIKTRGQQVTLSCSPISGHRSVSWYQQTPGQGLQFLFEYFSETQRNKGNFPGRFSGRQFSNSRSEMNVSTLELGDSALYLCASSLGTSGRSSYEQYFGPGTRLTVT.

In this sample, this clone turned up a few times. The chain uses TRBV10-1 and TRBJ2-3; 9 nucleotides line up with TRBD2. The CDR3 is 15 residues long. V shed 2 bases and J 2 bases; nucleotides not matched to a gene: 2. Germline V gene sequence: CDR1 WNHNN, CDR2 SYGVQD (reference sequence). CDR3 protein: CASSEASGNTDTQYF. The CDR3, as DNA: TGCGCCAGCAGTGAGGCTAGCGGGAACACAGATACGCAGTATTTT.

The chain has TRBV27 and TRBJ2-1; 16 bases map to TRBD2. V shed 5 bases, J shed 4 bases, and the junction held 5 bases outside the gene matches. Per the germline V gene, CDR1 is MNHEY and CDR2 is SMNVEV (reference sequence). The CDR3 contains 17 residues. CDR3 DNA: TGTGCCAGCAGTGTGGGGACTAGCGGGAGGGGTTACAATGAGCAGTTCTTC. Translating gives CASSVGTSGRGYNEQFF.

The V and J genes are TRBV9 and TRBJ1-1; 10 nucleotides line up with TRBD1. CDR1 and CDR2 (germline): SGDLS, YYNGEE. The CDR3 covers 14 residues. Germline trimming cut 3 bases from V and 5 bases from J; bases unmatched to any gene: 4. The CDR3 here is CASSETGGSTEAFF. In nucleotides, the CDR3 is TGTGCCAGCAGCGAGACAGGGGGCAGTACTGAAGCTTTCTTT.

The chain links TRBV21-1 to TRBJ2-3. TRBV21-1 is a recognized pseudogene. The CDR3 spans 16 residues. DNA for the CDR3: TGTGCCAGCAGCAAAGCGCTTAGGGTGGGGACAGATACGCAGTATTTT. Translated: CASSKALRVGTDTQYF.

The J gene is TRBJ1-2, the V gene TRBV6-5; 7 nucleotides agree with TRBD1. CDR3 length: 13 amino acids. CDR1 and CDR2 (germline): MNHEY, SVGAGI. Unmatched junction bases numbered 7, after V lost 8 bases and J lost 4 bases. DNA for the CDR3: TGTGCCAGCTGGGACGAGGGGGCCTATGGCTACACCTTC. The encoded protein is CASWDEGAYGYTF.

The CDR3 coding sequence is TGTGCCAGCTCACCGGTAAGGCTCTACGAGCAGTACTTC. The encoded protein is CASSPVRLYEQYF. The chain couples TRBV18 to TRBJ2-7; no clear D gene. Germline assignment: CDR1 KGHSH and CDR2 LQKENI. The length of the CDR3 is 13 residues. V gave up 3 bases and J gave up 3 bases, with 9 bases separating them.

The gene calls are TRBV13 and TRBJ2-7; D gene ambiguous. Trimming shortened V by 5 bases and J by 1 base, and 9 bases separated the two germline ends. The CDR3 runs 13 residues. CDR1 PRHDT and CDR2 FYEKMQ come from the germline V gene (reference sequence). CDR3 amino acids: CASSPKGSYEQYF. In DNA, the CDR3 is TGTGCCAGCAGCCCCAAGGGATCCTACGAGCAGTACTTC.

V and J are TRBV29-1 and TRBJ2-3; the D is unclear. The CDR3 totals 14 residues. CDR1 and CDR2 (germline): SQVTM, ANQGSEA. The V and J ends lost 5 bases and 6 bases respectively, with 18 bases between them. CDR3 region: CSVNLGSSFDTQYF. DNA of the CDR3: TGCAGCGTTAACCTGGGGTCTAGTTTCGATACGCAGTATTTT.

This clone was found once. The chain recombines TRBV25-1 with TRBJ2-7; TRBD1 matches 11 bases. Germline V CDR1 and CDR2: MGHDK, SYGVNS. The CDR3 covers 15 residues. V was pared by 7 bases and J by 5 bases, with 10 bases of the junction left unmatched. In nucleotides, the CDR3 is TGTGCCAGCACCGCTCCGGGACAGGGGGTACACGAGCAGTACTTC. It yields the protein CASTAPGQGVHEQYF.

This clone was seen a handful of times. The DNA for the CDR3 is TGTGCCAGCAGCTTAGAATTAGGGGGGATCTCCTACAATGAGCAGTTCTTC. It yields the protein CASSLELGGISYNEQFF. The V gene is TRBV11-2, the J gene TRBJ2-1; either TRBD1 or TRBD2 may fit D (6 bases each). From germline, CDR1 is SGHAT and CDR2 FQNNGV. The CDR3 extends over 17 amino acids. Trimming left V 0 bases short and J 0 bases short, with 12 bases between.

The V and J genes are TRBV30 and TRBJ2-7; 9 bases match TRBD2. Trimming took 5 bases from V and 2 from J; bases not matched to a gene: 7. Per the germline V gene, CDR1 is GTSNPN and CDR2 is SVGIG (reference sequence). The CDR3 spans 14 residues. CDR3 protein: CAWSSGIPTYEQYF. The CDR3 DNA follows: TGTGCCTGGTCTAGCGGGATCCCGACCTACGAGCAGTACTTC.

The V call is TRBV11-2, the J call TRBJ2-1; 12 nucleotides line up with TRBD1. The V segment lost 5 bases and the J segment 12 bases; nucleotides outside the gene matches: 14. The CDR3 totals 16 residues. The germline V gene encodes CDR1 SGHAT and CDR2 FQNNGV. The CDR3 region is CASSPEGQGAPVGQFF. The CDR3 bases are TGTGCCAGCAGCCCCGAGGGACAGGGGGCCCCAGTGGGGCAGTTCTTC.

The CDR3 DNA reads TGTGCCAGCAGTCAAACTAGCGGGAGGAGGCCCTACGAGCAGTACTTC. Residues: CASSQTSGRRPYEQYF. J is TRBJ2-7 and V is TRBV28, with 12 bases matching TRBD2. V dropped 5 bases and J dropped 2; count of bases not matched to a gene: 7. Germline values: CDR1 MDHEN, CDR2 SYDVKM. This CDR3 has 16 residues.